This TCR beta chain came from a study of blood T cell repertoires in COVID-19. Trimming left V 3 bases short and J 2 bases short, with 10 bases between. The V gene's germline CDR1 is GTSNPN and CDR2 SVGIG (reference sequence). This CDR3 contains 13 residues. Sequencing used immunoSEQ multiplex PCR; TCRdb keeps in-frame clones, though not all of them. The profile covers about 160,000 clones, with 80% appearing a single time and around 6.1% taken by the ten largest. This TCR was recovered from a man in his forties or fifties who had recovered from COVID-19. Sequenced sample: PBMCs or T cells enriched from blood (not recorded which). The gene calls are TRBV30 and TRBJ1-1, with D perhaps TRBD1 (6 bases). The CDR3, as DNA: TGTGCCTGGAGGACAGGCCTAAACACTGAAGCTTTCTTT. Its translation: CAWRTGLNTEAFF.